This TCR beta chain was documented in a study of Ad26.COV2.S vaccination and SARS-CoV-2 variants. Study overall: In the study, Ad26.COV2.S was injected intramuscularly once, or twice 56 days apart. Findings of the study overall: In TCR breadth and depth analyses, total T cell responses may have been underestimated. Responses of spike-specific T cells (both CD8+ and CD4+) reportedly showed substantial breadth after vaccination.

V lost 4 bases, J lost 8 bases, and 9 bases stayed unmatched. The CDR3 loop spans 15 amino acids. Germline CDR1 is KGHDR and CDR2 is SFDVKD. Stated treatment: some 19 received Ad26.COV2.S at low or high dose, single or two shots; about 5 received placebo; per-sample allocation not given. Collection of samples fell on day 63 after the first vaccine or placebo injection. Concerning this clone: What it binds is unknown.

TCRdb keeps only in-frame clones here, not all; method: immunoSEQ multiplex PCR. The table includes under 600,000 clones, 80% to 90% detected once. This specimen was peripheral blood, taken in a trial of Ad26.COV2.S vaccine versus placebo. The TCR comes from a person aged 18-60 years who received the Ad26.COV2.S COVID-19 vaccine or a placebo. The V gene is TRBV24-1, the J gene TRBJ1-4, with 7 bases matching TRBD1. This chain's CDR3 is CATSEKTGLGEKLFF. CDR3 DNA sequence: TGTGCCACCAGTGAAAAGACAGGGCTAGGGGAAAAACTGTTTTTT.